The 31 T cell receptor beta chains below come from one sample, sequenced in a study of blood T cell repertoires in COVID-19 (TCRdb year 2020). The library came from the immunoSEQ multiplex PCR assay. This immuneACCESS table, as held by TCRdb, lists in-frame sequences with V and J called but not all clones. Of the missing ones, under half trace to an unresolved V gene in checked studies; the others have no known cause. The sample table holds nearly 250,000 clones, of which about 89% were seen once. Jointly, the top ten make up under 2% of the sample. Sequencing was performed on peripheral blood. These receptors came from an older woman who had recovered from COVID-19.

This clone was detected only once. In DNA, the CDR3 is TGTGCCAGCGGCAGGGGGCGGGCCTACAATGAGCAGTTCTTC. Its protein is CASGRGRAYNEQFF. The V and J genes are TRBV2 and TRBJ2-1, with 8 bases fitting TRBD1. The CDR3 is 14 residues long. V dropped 8 bases and J dropped 2; count of bases not matched to a gene: 5. Germline V CDR1 and CDR2: SNHLY, FYNNEI.

This sequence joins TRBV19 and TRBJ2-5; D unclear. The CDR3 has 13 amino acids. Per germline, CDR1 LNHDA and CDR2 SQIVND (reference sequence). V was trimmed by 5 bases and J by 2 bases, leaving 9 bases between them. Here the CDR3 DNA reads TGTGCCAGTAGTTTTATTAATCAAGAGACCCAGTACTTC. It yields the protein CASSFINQETQYF.

This clone was recorded once. This chain links TRBV7-3 with TRBJ1-1; D ambiguous. V dropped 0 bases and J dropped 4 bases, with 9 bases sitting between them. The CDR3 has 14 amino acids. Germline CDR1 and CDR2: SGHTA and FQGTGA. CDR3: CASSLTVAGTEAFF. CDR3 bases: TGTGCCAGCAGCTTAACGGTTGCGGGCACTGAAGCTTTCTTT.

The rearrangement joins TRBV7-8 to TRBJ2-1; D perhaps matches TRBD1 (6 bases). Per the germline V gene, CDR1 is SGHVS and CDR2 is FQNEAQ. The CDR3 is 16 amino acids. V was pared by 3 bases and J by 3 bases, with 15 bases between. CDR3 sequence: CASSFYRDTGYNEQFF. The CDR3 DNA follows: TGTGCCAGCAGCTTTTACCGGGACACCGGCTACAATGAGCAGTTCTTC. The full variable domain, its missing parts supplied by reference TRBV7-8 and TRBJ2-1, is GAGVSQSPRYKVAKRGQDVALRCDPISGHVSLFWYQQALGQGPEFLTYFQNEAQLDKSGLPSDRFFAERPEGSVSTLKIQRTQQEDSAVYLCASSFYRDTGYNEQFFGPGTRLTVL.

V usage is TRBV28 and J usage is TRBJ2-2; 10 bases line up with TRBD1. V was clipped by 8 bases and J by 4 bases; unmatched bases: 4. This CDR3 is built from 14 residues. Germline V gene sequence: CDR1 MDHEN, CDR2 SYDVKM. CDR3 sequence: CASWGQGITGELFF. As DNA, the CDR3 is TGTGCCAGCTGGGGACAGGGGATCACCGGGGAGCTGTTTTTT.

V gene TRBV28 combines with J gene TRBJ2-3; a possible D gene is TRBD2 (5 bases). The V and J ends lost 4 bases and 11 bases respectively, with 13 bases between them. Germline V CDR1 and CDR2: MDHEN, SYDVKM. The CDR3 sequence is 12 residues long. The DNA of the CDR3 is TGTGCCAGCAGTTCGATACTAGAGCTGCAGTATTTT. It specifies CASSSILELQYF.

A word on this clone: An end of the junction differs from the germline gene, which may be a read error. The V and J genes are TRBV5-1 and TRBJ2-7; 7 positions agree with TRBD1. The V gene's germline CDR1 is SGHRS and CDR2 YFSETQ. There are 13 residues in the CDR3. The CDR3 bases are TGCGCCAGCAGCTTGGACCTCGGCCGGGACAGCGCCTTC. It specifies CASSLDLGRDSAF.

V and J are TRBV5-1 and TRBJ2-7, with TRBD2 matching 7 bases. V shed 0 bases and J 0 bases; nucleotides not matched to a gene: 6. The V gene's germline CDR1 is SGHRS and CDR2 YFSETQ. This CDR3 has 16 residues. In DNA, the CDR3 is TGCGCCAGCAGCTTGGTGTGGGCGGGGGTCTCCTACGAGCAGTACTTC. Protein product: CASSLVWAGVSYEQYF.

J is TRBJ2-1 and V is TRBV7-2; D not resolved. CDR1 is SGHTA and CDR2 is FQGNSA in the germline V gene. V was pared by 4 bases and J by 7 bases, with 14 bases between. The CDR3 is 14 residues long. CDR3 in amino acids: CASSSLARRNEQFF. In DNA, the CDR3 is TGTGCCAGCAGCTCCCTGGCCCGGCGGAATGAGCAGTTCTTC.

V and J are TRBV2 and TRBJ1-2; unclear D gene. CDR3 size: 15 residues. Germline V gene lookup returns CDR1 SNHLY and CDR2 FYNNEI. Trimming cost V 1 base and J 1 base, with 10 bases left between them. CDR3 bases: TGTGCCAGCAGTGAAGACAGCTACTTTAACTATGGCTACACCTTC. Its protein product is CASSEDSYFNYGYTF. Filled out from reference TRBV2 and TRBJ1-2, the complete variable domain reads EPEVTQTPSHQVTQMGQEVILRCVPISNHLYFYWYRQILGQKVEFLVSFYNNEISEKSEIFDDQFSVERPDGSNFTLKIRSTKLEDSAMYFCASSEDSYFNYGYTFGSGTRLTVV.

The chain joins TRBV6-4 to TRBJ1-1; 7 bases are a match to TRBD1. The germline gives CDR1 MRHNA, CDR2 SNTAGT. Trimming at V came to 6 bases and at J to 1 base, leaving 2 bases not matched to a gene. The length of the CDR3 is 13 residues. The CDR3 nucleotides read TGTGCCAGCAGACAGGGGACGAACACTGAAGCTTTCTTT. This codes for CASRQGTNTEAFF.

J is TRBJ2-5 and V is TRBV7-8; D possibly corresponds to TRBD1 (6 bases). The germline V gene has CDR1 SGHVS and CDR2 FQNEAQ. There are 14 residues in the CDR3. Trimming left V 1 base short and J 5 bases short, with 11 bases between. The CDR3 loop is CASSLDRVRETQYF. Written as DNA, the CDR3 is TGTGCCAGCAGCTTAGACAGGGTCCGGGAGACCCAGTACTTC.

This chain connects TRBV6-5 to TRBJ2-3; 12 nucleotides agree with TRBD2. Germline assignment: CDR1 MNHEY and CDR2 SVGAGI. The J segment lost 5 bases and the V segment lost 9 bases, leaving 6 bases of the junction unmatched. CDR3 size: 14 residues. The CDR3 region is CASSSGGARDTQYF. DNA of the CDR3: TGTGCCAGTTCTAGCGGGGGGGCGAGAGATACGCAGTATTTT.

V and J are TRBV2 and TRBJ1-5; no clear D. Between the trimmed V and J ends, which lost 8 bases and 7 bases, there was a span of 12 bases. The germline V gene encodes CDR1 SNHLY and CDR2 FYNNEI. This CDR3 spans 12 amino acids. CDR3 sequence reads: CASSGPRQPQHF. The CDR3 DNA follows: TGTGCCAGCTCAGGCCCCCGGCAGCCCCAGCATTTT.

V and J are TRBV28 and TRBJ1-1; D not certain. With 7 bases removed from V and 3 bases from J, the gap between germline ends came to 9 bases. The CDR3 is 12 residues long. Germline CDR1 MDHEN, CDR2 SYDVKM. This CDR3 reads CASMGGYTEAFF. CDR3 in DNA: TGTGCCAGCATGGGAGGGTACACTGAAGCTTTCTTT.

The chain couples TRBV28 to TRBJ1-6; D uncertain. The germline V gene has CDR1 MDHEN and CDR2 SYDVKM. This CDR3 region has 15 residues. Trimming pared 5 bases from V and 7 bases from J, leaving 15 bases between. CDR3: CASSANFGGNSPLHF. The CDR3 region has the DNA TGTGCCAGCAGTGCAAATTTTGGAGGGAATTCACCCCTCCACTTT.

This chain connects TRBV5-1 to TRBJ2-2; TRBD1 is a possible D gene (6 bases). Trimming took off 3 bases at V and 1 base at J, with 16 bases between the two ends. Germline V gene data show CDR1 as SGHRS and CDR2 as YFSETQ. CDR3 length: 17 residues. The CDR3 DNA reads TGCGCCAGCAGCTCTGGAAAAGGACAGATGAACACCGGGGAGCTGTTTTTT. Amino acids: CASSSGKGQMNTGELFF.

The DNA of the CDR3 is TGTGCCAGCAGTTTTCCATCGGTCGAGCCCCAGCATTTT. This codes for CASSFPSVEPQHF. This rearrangement joins TRBV28 to TRBJ1-5; D unclear. The V end lost 3 bases, the J end lost 8 bases, and 11 bases lay between the germline ends. The CDR3 totals 13 residues. Germline V gene sequence: CDR1 MDHEN, CDR2 SYDVKM.

The chain uses TRBV7-2 and TRBJ1-2; D not resolved. V was cut by 1 base and J by 2 bases, with 8 bases left in between. The CDR3 has 14 residues. CDR1 and CDR2 from the germline V gene are SGHTA and FQGNSA. CDR3 sequence reads: CASSLGLQNYGYTF. Written as DNA, the CDR3 is TGTGCCAGCAGCTTAGGGCTGCAGAACTATGGCTACACCTTC.

The chain employs TRBV9 and TRBJ2-1, with 8 bases identical to TRBD1. V lost 3 bases to trimming and J lost 4 bases; unmatched junction nucleotides: 6. Per germline, CDR1 SGDLS and CDR2 YYNGEE. CDR3 length: 15 amino acids. This chain's CDR3 is CASSASGQAYNEQFF. CDR3 in DNA: TGTGCCAGCAGCGCTTCGGGACAGGCTTACAATGAGCAGTTCTTC.

The CDR3 coding sequence is TGCGCCAGCAGCTTGGTACCCGGGAACCAAGAGACCCAGTACTTC. It translates to CASSLVPGNQETQYF. This rearrangement joins TRBV5-1 to TRBJ2-5; a possible D gene is TRBD2 (5 bases). V lost 0 bases to trimming and J lost 0 bases, with 9 bases between them. This CDR3 region has 15 residues. CDR1 SGHRS and CDR2 YFSETQ come from the germline V gene.

The rearrangement links TRBV9 to TRBJ1-4; a weak D match, TRBD1 (6 bases). V lost 0 bases and J lost 7, with 10 bases in between. Germline assignment: CDR1 SGDLS and CDR2 YYNGEE. The CDR3 is 14 amino acids. This chain's CDR3 is CASSVEGGSEKLFF. CDR3 nucleotide sequence: TGTGCCAGCAGCGTAGAAGGGGGTAGTGAAAAACTGTTTTTT.

The CDR3 protein is CASSSRSGGDTIYF. The CDR3 DNA reads as TGTGCCAGCAGCTCTCGGTCAGGGGGAGACACCATATATTTT. The rearrangement uses TRBV7-2 and TRBJ1-3, with 7 nucleotides matching TRBD1. CDR3 length: 14 amino acids. J lost 8 bases, V lost 4 bases, and 8 bases had no gene match. The germline CDR1 and CDR2 sequences are SGHTA and FQGNSA. Full variable domain (rest looked up from reference TRBV7-2 and TRBJ1-3): GAGVSQSPSNKVTEKGKDVELRCDPISGHTALYWYRQSLGQGLEFLIYFQGNSAPDKSGLPSDRFSAERTGGSVSTLTIQRTQQEDSAVYLCASSSRSGGDTIYFGEGSWLTVV.

J is TRBJ1-4 and V is TRBV28; TRBD1 agrees at 9 bases. The germline gives CDR1 MDHEN, CDR2 SYDVKM. The V gene end was trimmed by 7 bases and the J gene end by 8 bases; junction bases not matched to a gene: 8. CDR3 size: 14 residues. Written as DNA, the CDR3 is TGTGCCAGCACCTGGGGGACAGGGCGGGAAAAACTGTTTTTT. It encodes CASTWGTGREKLFF.

This chain uses TRBV24-1 with TRBJ1-5; tentatively, D is TRBD1 (6 bases). Germline CDR1 KGHDR, CDR2 SFDVKD. V was shortened by 6 bases and J by 1 base, with 9 bases between the two germline ends. The CDR3 totals 14 residues. CDR3 amino acids: CATSRQGSNQPQHF. The CDR3 DNA is TGTGCCACCAGTCGCCAGGGGAGCAATCAGCCCCAGCATTTT.

The CDR3, as DNA: TGTGCCAGCAGCTCTCCCCGCCAGGGCAGGGTGTATTTT. This sequence encodes CASSSPRQGRVYF. V gene TRBV7-2 combines with J gene TRBJ1-3, with a tentative D call TRBD1 (5 bases). The CDR3 runs 13 residues. Germline V gives CDR1 SGHTA, CDR2 FQGNSA. The V end lost 4 bases, the J end lost 16 bases, and 20 bases lay between the germline ends. The variable domain in full, with the rest retrieved from reference TRBV7-2 and TRBJ1-3, is GAGVSQSPSNKVTEKGKDVELRCDPISGHTALYWYRQSLGQGLEFLIYFQGNSAPDKSGLPSDRFSAERTGGSVSTLTIQRTQQEDSAVYLCASSSPRQGRVYFGEGSWLTVV.

The gene calls are TRBV7-9 and TRBJ2-1; 11 positions match TRBD1. Germline CDR1 and CDR2: SEHNR and FQNEAQ (reference sequence). The J segment lost 7 bases and the V segment lost 5 bases, leaving 7 bases of the junction unmatched. This CDR3 comprises 15 residues. The CDR3 sequence: CASSRGTGGLNEQFF. CDR3 nucleotide sequence: TGTGCCAGCAGCCGGGGGACAGGGGGTTTGAATGAGCAGTTCTTC.

CDR3: CASTSGNTIYF. The CDR3 DNA reads as TGTGCCAGCACCTCCGGAAACACCATATATTTT. This rearrangement joins TRBV27 to TRBJ1-3; D not resolved. V lost 7 bases to trimming and J lost 4 bases, with 5 bases between them. The CDR3 runs to 11 residues. The V gene's germline CDR1 is MNHEY and CDR2 SMNVEV (reference sequence).

V is TRBV5-5 and J is TRBJ2-2; no reliable D call. CDR3 size: 15 residues. Germline assignment: CDR1 SGHKS and CDR2 YYEKEE (reference sequence). Trimming cost V 1 base and J 5 bases, with 12 bases left between them. CDR3 region: CASSLLASRTGELFF. The CDR3 region has the DNA TGTGCCAGCAGCTTGTTGGCAAGCAGGACCGGGGAGCTGTTTTTT.

The chain carries TRBV7-2 and TRBJ1-2; D is unclear. The length of the CDR3 is 16 residues. Trimming took off 2 bases at V and 7 bases at J, with 20 bases between the two ends. CDR1 and CDR2 from the germline V gene are SGHTA and FQGNSA. The CDR3 protein is CASSLRPQLWAGGYTF. Written as DNA, the CDR3 is TGTGCCAGCAGCTTACGCCCCCAATTATGGGCTGGTGGCTACACCTTC.

The V and J genes are TRBV25-1 and TRBJ1-1, with D unclear. This CDR3 is 12 amino acids long. Germline values: CDR1 MGHDK, CDR2 SYGVNS. V lost 7 bases and J 7 bases, leaving 13 bases between the germline ends. The CDR3 sequence is CASIGRNFEAFF. The DNA of the CDR3 is TGTGCCAGCATCGGCAGGAACTTTGAAGCTTTCTTT.